The rows below give T cell receptor beta chains drawn from one sample of a study of T cell responses to AZD1222 COVID-19 vaccine. Measured with immunoSEQ multiplex PCR; TCRdb has only the in-frame clones, and not every one. Altogether some 120,000 clones are present, about nine tenths being singletons, with the ten largest covering approximately 1%. Here the sequenced sample was peripheral blood, taken on day 0 of AZD1222 vaccination. These receptor sequences come from an adult in good health. CDR3s include the opening cysteine and the closing phenylalanine or tryptophan. D genes are given only for firm matches. Size is omitted from some rows. Given values are once, few, many or a class for expanded clones.

j_call,clone_size,cdr3_length,d_call,v_call,cdr3_nt,cdr3_aa
TRBJ2-1,.,13,.,TRBV7-8,TGTGCCAGCAGCTTAGCGGCTAGAGTTGAGCAGTTCTTC,CASSLAARVEQFF
TRBJ1-2,.,14,.,TRBV28,TGTGCCAGCAGTTTAGCCAATTCCAACTATGGCTACACCTTC,CASSLANSNYGYTF
TRBJ2-2,.,15,.,TRBV5-1,TGCGCCAGCAGCTTGGAACTGGGGGGCACCGGGGAGCTGTTTTTT,CASSLELGGTGELFF
TRBJ2-7,.,13,.,TRBV19,TGTGCCAGTAGAACCCGGACTGGCTACGAGCAGTACTTC,CASRTRTGYEQYF
TRBJ1-5,.,18,TRBD1,TRBV19,TGTGCCAGTAGTACGGTCCCGGGACAGGGACGGGGCAATCAGCCCCAGCATTTT,CASSTVPGQGRGNQPQHF
TRBJ2-7,.,13,TRBD2,TRBV12-3/TRBV12-4,TGTGCCAGCAGACGTCGGGAGGCCTACGAGCAGTACTTC,CASRRREAYEQYF
TRBJ2-2,.,14,.,TRBV6-1,TGTGCCAGCAGTGAATATCGTCACACCGGGGAGCTGTTTTTT,CASSEYRHTGELFF
TRBJ1-3,.,12,.,TRBV29-1,TGCAGCGTTAGCGAGGCTGGAAACACCATATATTTT,CSVSEAGNTIYF
TRBJ1-1,.,13,.,TRBV28,TGTGCCAGCAGAACTCCCGGGAACACTGAAGCTTTCTTT,CASRTPGNTEAFF
TRBJ2-1,once,14,.,TRBV19,TGTGCCAGTAGTAATTCGAGACAGAACAATGAGCAGTTCTTC,CASSNSRQNNEQFF
TRBJ2-5,.,14,TRBD1,TRBV30,TGTGCCTGGAGTCCTTTGACAGGGTGGGAGACCCAGTACTTC,CAWSPLTGWETQYF
TRBJ1-2,once,17,TRBD1,TRBV27,TGTGCCAGCACCCCACCGAGGACAGGCCCCTTCGGCTATGGCTACACCTTC,CASTPPRTGPFGYGYTF
TRBJ1-3,.,14,.,TRBV5-1,TGCGCCAGCAGCTTGGATTTGGCTGGAAACACCATATATTTT,CASSLDLAGNTIYF
TRBJ2-2,.,13,.,TRBV2,TGTGCCAGCCGCCCAGGGCCCGCCGGGGAGCTGTTTTTT,CASRPGPAGELFF
TRBJ1-1,.,14,.,TRBV6-5,TGTGCCAGCATCGATGGGCAACGGAACACTGAAGCTTTCTTT,CASIDGQRNTEAFF
TRBJ2-7,.,14,TRBD1,TRBV5-1,TGCGCCAGCAGCGCGGACAGGGGGCAGGGGGAGCAGTACTTC,CASSADRGQGEQYF
TRBJ2-7,.,15,.,TRBV5-1,TGCGCCAGCAGCTTGGTTGCGGACGGAGCCTACGAGCAGTACTTC,CASSLVADGAYEQYF
TRBJ2-1,.,13,TRBD1,TRBV7-9,TGTGCCAGCAGCGTTATACAGGGGAATGAGCAGTTCTTC,CASSVIQGNEQFF
TRBJ1-6,once,13,.,TRBV30,TGTGCCTGGAACTTACAGGTTAATTCACCCCTCCACTTT,CAWNLQVNSPLHF
TRBJ2-5,.,14,.,TRBV5-1,TGCGCCAGCAGTCGGGGCAGGGTTCAAGAGACCCAGTACTTC,CASSRGRVQETQYF
TRBJ1-2,.,11,TRBD1,TRBV10-3,TGTGCCACAGGGACAGGCAACGGCTACACCTTC,CATGTGNGYTF
TRBJ2-3,.,15,TRBD1,TRBV5-6,TGTGCCAGCAGCTGGTTCGACAGGGGGCAAGATACGCAGTATTTT,CASSWFDRGQDTQYF
TRBJ2-2,.,14,.,TRBV11-1,TGTGCCAGCAGCGATCACAGGACCCCCGGGGAGCTGTTTTTT,CASSDHRTPGELFF
TRBJ2-1,.,13,TRBD1,TRBV24-1,TGTGCCACCACCCGGACAGGGGGCAATGAGCAGTTCTTC,CATTRTGGNEQFF
TRBJ1-1,.,19,.,TRBV12-5,TGTGCTAGTGGCTCGGATTTCTGGGGGGGGATTTTTAGGGGCACTGAAGCTTTCTTT,CASGSDFWGGIFRGTEAFF
TRBJ1-5,.,13,.,TRBV27,TGTGCCAGCAGTGGATGGGGGGTGGGGCCCCAGCATTTT,CASSGWGVGPQHF
TRBJ1-4,.,13,.,TRBV2,TGTGCCAGCAGTAAGGGTAATATTGAAAAACTGTTTTTT,CASSKGNIEKLFF
TRBJ1-2,.,13,TRBD1,TRBV2,TGTGCCAGCAGCAACAGGGGTAGCTATGGCTACACCTTC,CASSNRGSYGYTF
TRBJ2-1,once,16,TRBD2,TRBV3-1/TRBV3-2,TGTGCCAGCAGCTCGCGGGGGAACTTGGTTTCCAATGAGCAGTTCTTC,CASSSRGNLVSNEQFF
TRBJ2-7,.,11,.,TRBV12-3/TRBV12-4,TGTGCCAGCAGTGCCTCCTACGAGCAGTACTTC,CASSASYEQYF
TRBJ1-4,.,16,.,TRBV6-5,TGTGCCAGCAGTTACTCTCGTCCTCCAACTAATGAAAAACTGTTTTTT,CASSYSRPPTNEKLFF
TRBJ1-2,.,15,.,TRBV6-5,TGTGCCAGCAGGTACCGCGGTGGCCCAGGCCTTGGCTACACCTTC,CASRYRGGPGLGYTF
TRBJ1-2,.,12,.,TRBV29-1,TGCAGCGTTGACCAGGGCTACTATGGCTACACCTTC,CSVDQGYYGYTF
TRBJ2-2,many,13,.,TRBV2,TGTGCCAGCAGTGAGTCGAACACCGGGGAGCTGTTTTTT,CASSESNTGELFF
TRBJ1-6,.,14,.,TRBV10-3,TGTGCCATCAGTGAGGGTGGAAATAATTCACCCCTCCACTTT,CAISEGGNNSPLHF
TRBJ2-7,.,11,.,TRBV2,TGTGCCAGCACCGCGAGTTACGAGCAGTACTTC,CASTASYEQYF
TRBJ2-7,.,13,.,TRBV10-3,TGTGCCATCAGCTATCTTAGCAGCTACGAGCAGTACTTC,CAISYLSSYEQYF
TRBJ1-3,once,12,.,TRBV29-1,TGCAGCGTTACAGTAATAGGAAACACCATATATTTT,CSVTVIGNTIYF
TRBJ2-1,.,15,TRBD2,TRBV4-2,TGTGCCAGCAGCCGTGCTAGCGGGAGACCCAATGAGCAGTTCTTC,CASSRASGRPNEQFF
TRBJ1-5,.,12,.,TRBV2,TGTGCCACCCGGGACAGCAATCAGCCCCAGCATTTT,CATRDSNQPQHF
TRBJ2-1,.,17,.,TRBV24-1,TGTGCCACCAGTGATTCCCGAGCGACTAGTTTAGACAATGAGCAGTTCTTC,CATSDSRATSLDNEQFF
TRBJ1-1,.,18,.,TRBV7-9,TGTGCCAGCAGCTTAGACCCTACCGCCCTCAGGGGGAACACTGAAGCTTTCTTT,CASSLDPTALRGNTEAFF
TRBJ2-1,.,18,TRBD2,TRBV3-1/TRBV3-2,TGTGCCAGCAGCCATGGCGGGAGGGTTCCGGACGGGGGTAGTCAGGGGTTCTTC,CASSHGGRVPDGGSQGFF
TRBJ2-3,.,16,TRBD2,TRBV5-1,TGCGCCAGCAGCTTGGGGACTAGCGTGAGCACAGATACGCAGTATTTT,CASSLGTSVSTDTQYF
TRBJ2-3,.,15,.,TRBV7-8,TGTGCCAGCAGACGCGGGACCCTCCGCACAGATACGCAGTATTTT,CASRRGTLRTDTQYF
TRBJ2-3,.,15,TRBD1,TRBV7-3,TGTGCCAGCAGCACCGGACAGGGACGGACAGATACGCAGTATTTT,CASSTGQGRTDTQYF
TRBJ1-1,.,15,TRBD1,TRBV5-1,TGCGCCAGCAGCGCCTGGACAGGGACGAACACTGAAGCTTTCTTT,CASSAWTGTNTEAFF
TRBJ2-3,.,17,TRBD2,TRBV7-9,TGTGCCAGCAGCGGGGGGAGGGTAGCGGGAGACACAGATACGCAGTATTTT,CASSGGRVAGDTDTQYF